This T cell receptor beta chain is drawn from a study of Graves' ophthalmopathy and Graves' hyperthyroidism. The wider study: Ophthalmopathy not arising within 18 months of follow-up defined hyperthyroidism as stable. Study-wide results and caveats: A majority of expanded thyroid clonotypes exceeding 0.001 frequency were likewise present in blood.

This clonotype was seen more than once but under ten times. As yet, its antigen is unknown. From RNA, the CDR3 regions of TCR beta chains were amplified and sequenced. RT-PCR was first run with HTBI primers, then multiplex PCR in a second round. MiXCR, applied by TCRdb to the multiplex PCR reads, yields one record per CDR3 protein. The data show 500,000 to 700,000 distinct CDR3 sequences, with approximately 35% seen just once and around 4% held by the top ten. Hyperthyroidism patients were newly diagnosed, under 2 months' duration, aged 18 to 65. Germline CDR1 is LNHNV and CDR2 is YYDKDF (reference sequence). The germline V and J ends were trimmed by 5 bases and 4 bases, with 15 bases remaining between them. The CDR3 is made up of 14 amino acids.

The chain combines TRBV15 with TRBJ2-7; D is ambiguous. The receptor was isolated from an adult man with Graves' hyperthyroidism. The sample consisted of peripheral blood or thyroid tissue (not recorded which). The CDR3 loop is CATSPGWGSYEQYF. CDR3 in DNA: TGTGCCACCAGCCCAGGATGGGGTTCGTACGAGCAGTACTTC.